This TCR beta chain appears in the sequencing data of a study of a mutant IDH1 vaccine in newly diagnosed glioma. Whole-study context: Patients were started on vaccination 4-6 weeks after radiotherapy alone, or with temozolomide cycles. Most patients had received both radiotherapy and temozolomide, the prior options being radiotherapy, temozolomide, or both.

The protocol was immunoSEQ multiplex PCR, while the TCRdb copy is restricted to in-frame clones and leaves out a portion. The data show more than 55,000 clones, 84% seen once. The sample's time point: week 35, safety follow-up. In every dose of vaccine, 300 ug of mutant IDH1 20-mer peptide was given alongside topical imiquimod. In the case of this clone: What it binds is unknown.

This TCR was sampled from a man in his thirties or forties with glioma. The sample here was PBMCs, taken from a glioma patient whose treatment included an IDH1 peptide vaccine.

The CDR3 loop is CASAAQYTNTGELFF. The DNA for the CDR3 is TGTGCCAGCGCTGCACAGTACACGAACACCGGGGAGCTGTTTTTT. V is TRBV11-1 and J is TRBJ2-2; D unresolved. The V and J ends lost 8 bases and 0 bases respectively, with 13 bases between them. This CDR3 is built from 15 residues. Looked up from germline, CDR1 is SGHAT and CDR2 is FQDESV (reference sequence).